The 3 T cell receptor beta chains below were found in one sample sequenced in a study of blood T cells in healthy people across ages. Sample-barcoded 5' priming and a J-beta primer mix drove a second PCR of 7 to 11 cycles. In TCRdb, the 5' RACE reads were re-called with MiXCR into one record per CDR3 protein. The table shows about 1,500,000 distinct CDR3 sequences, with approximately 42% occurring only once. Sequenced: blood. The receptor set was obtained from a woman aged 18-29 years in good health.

In DNA form, the CDR3 reads TGTGCCAGTAAGCTCCTAGTAGGGTTAAAGGACTACGAGCAGTACTTC. This codes for CASKLLVGLKDYEQYF. This chain connects TRBV6-7 to TRBJ2-4; no clear D. The J call could be wrong; TRBJ2-7 is a better fit for the DNA end. Being an ORF, TRBV6-7 has a function that is uncertain. The length of the CDR3 is 16 residues.

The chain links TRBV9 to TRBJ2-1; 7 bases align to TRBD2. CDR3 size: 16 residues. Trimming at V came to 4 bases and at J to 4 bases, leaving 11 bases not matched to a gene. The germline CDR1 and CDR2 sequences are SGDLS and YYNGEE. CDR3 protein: CASSSRGREAYNEQFF. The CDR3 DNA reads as TGTGCCAGCAGCTCACGGGGGAGGGAGGCTTACAATGAGCAGTTCTTC.

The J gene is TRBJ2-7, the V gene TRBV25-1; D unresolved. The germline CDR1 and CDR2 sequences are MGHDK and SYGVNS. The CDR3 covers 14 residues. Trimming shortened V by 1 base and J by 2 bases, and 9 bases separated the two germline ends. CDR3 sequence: CASSESGKAYEQYF. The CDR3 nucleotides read TGTGCCAGCAGTGAATCGGGCAAGGCCTACGAGCAGTACTTC.